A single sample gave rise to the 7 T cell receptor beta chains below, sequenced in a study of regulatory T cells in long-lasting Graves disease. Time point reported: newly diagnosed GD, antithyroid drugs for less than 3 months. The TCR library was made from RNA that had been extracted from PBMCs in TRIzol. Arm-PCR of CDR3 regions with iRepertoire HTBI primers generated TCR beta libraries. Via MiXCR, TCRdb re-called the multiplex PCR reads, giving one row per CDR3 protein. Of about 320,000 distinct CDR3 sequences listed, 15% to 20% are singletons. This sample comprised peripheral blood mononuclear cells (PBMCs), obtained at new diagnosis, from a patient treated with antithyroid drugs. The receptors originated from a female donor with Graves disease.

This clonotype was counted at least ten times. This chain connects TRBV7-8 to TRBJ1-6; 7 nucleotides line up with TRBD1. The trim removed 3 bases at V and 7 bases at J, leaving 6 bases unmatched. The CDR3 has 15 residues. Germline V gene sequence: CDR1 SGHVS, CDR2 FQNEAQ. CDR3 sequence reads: CASSLRQGRNSPLHF. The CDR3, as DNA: TGTGCCAGCAGCTTGAGACAGGGACGAAATTCACCCCTCCACTTT. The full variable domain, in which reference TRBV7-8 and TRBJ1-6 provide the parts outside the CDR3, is GAGVSQSPRYKVAKRGQDVALRCDPISGHVSLFWYQQALGQGPEFLTYFQNEAQLDKSGLPSDRFFAERPEGSVSTLKIQRTQQEDSAVYLCASSLRQGRNSPLHFGNGTRLTVT.

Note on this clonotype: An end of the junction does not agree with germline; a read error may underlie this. DNA for the CDR3: TGTGCCAGCAGGCTCAGGGCGCGCTGGGATTTT. This gives the protein CASRLRARWDF. The chain joins TRBV2 to TRBJ1-4; a possible D gene is TRBD1 (5 bases). The CDR3 contains 11 residues. Germline lookup yields CDR1 SNHLY and CDR2 FYNNEI.

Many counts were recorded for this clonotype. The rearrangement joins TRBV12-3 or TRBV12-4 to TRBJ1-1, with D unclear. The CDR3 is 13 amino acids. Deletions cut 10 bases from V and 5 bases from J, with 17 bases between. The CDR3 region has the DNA TGTGCCACCGGGATGGCAGATCGGACTGAAGCTTTCTTT. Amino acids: CATGMADRTEAFF.

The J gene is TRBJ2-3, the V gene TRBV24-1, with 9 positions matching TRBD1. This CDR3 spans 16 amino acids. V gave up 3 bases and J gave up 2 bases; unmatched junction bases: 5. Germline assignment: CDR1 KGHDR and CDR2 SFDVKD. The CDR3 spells CATSDGGQGYTDTQYF. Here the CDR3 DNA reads TGTGCCACCAGTGATGGTGGACAGGGGTACACAGATACGCAGTATTTT.

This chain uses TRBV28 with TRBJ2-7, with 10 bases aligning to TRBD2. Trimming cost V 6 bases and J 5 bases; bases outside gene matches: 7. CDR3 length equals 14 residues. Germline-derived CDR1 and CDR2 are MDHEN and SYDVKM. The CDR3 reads CASRDLAGVNEQYF. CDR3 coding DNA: TGTGCCAGCAGGGACCTAGCGGGAGTGAACGAGCAGTACTTC.

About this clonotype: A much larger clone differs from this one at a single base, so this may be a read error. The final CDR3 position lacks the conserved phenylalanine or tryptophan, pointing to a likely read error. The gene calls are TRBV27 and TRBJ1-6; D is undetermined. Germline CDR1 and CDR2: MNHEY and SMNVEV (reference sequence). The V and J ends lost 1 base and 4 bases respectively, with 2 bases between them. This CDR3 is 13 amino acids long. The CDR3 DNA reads TGTGCCAGCAGTTTATTGTATAATTCACCCCTCCACCTT. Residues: CASSLLYNSPLHL.

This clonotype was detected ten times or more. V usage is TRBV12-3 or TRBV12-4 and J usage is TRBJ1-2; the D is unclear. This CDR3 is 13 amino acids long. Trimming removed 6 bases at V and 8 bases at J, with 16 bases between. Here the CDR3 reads CASRSAGVAGYTF. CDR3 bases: TGTGCCAGCAGGTCCGCCGGGGTTGCGGGCTACACCTTC.